Listed below are T cell receptor beta chains from one sample, sequenced in a study of T cells in narcolepsy. Profiling relied on immunoSEQ multiplex PCR, and the TCRdb table lists in-frame clones only, not all of them. The repertoire includes some 13,000 clones, 70% to 90% of them detected once, and over 1.5% sits in the top ten. The specimen was CD45RA- memory CD4+ T cells from PBMCs. Receptor source: a human donor with narcolepsy. Each CDR3 is given with its conserved first and last residue. A D gene is named only where the DNA matches it firmly.

CDR3nt: TGCGCCAGCAGCGCTAGCGGGATACAAGAGACCCAGTACTTC; CDR3aa: CASSASGIQETQYF; v_gene: TRBV5-1; j_gene: TRBJ2-5; d_gene: TRBD2
CDR3nt: TGTGCCAGCACCCCCAGGGCTAGTTCCGGCATTCAGTACTTC; CDR3aa: CASTPRASSGIQYF; v_gene: TRBV7-9; j_gene: TRBJ2-4; d_gene: -
CDR3nt: TGTGCCAGCAGCCTGGGACAGTCGTTTCACGAGCAGTACTTC; CDR3aa: CASSLGQSFHEQYF; v_gene: TRBV7-9; j_gene: TRBJ2-7; d_gene: TRBD1
CDR3nt: TGTGCCAGCAGCTTAGCGGGACAGAGTGGCACAGATACGCAGTATTTT; CDR3aa: CASSLAGQSGTDTQYF; v_gene: TRBV7-6; j_gene: TRBJ2-3; d_gene: TRBD1
CDR3nt: TGCGCCATACTTGGGCAGGGGCTCTACGAGCAGTACTTC; CDR3aa: CAILGQGLYEQYF; v_gene: TRBV5-1; j_gene: TRBJ2-7; d_gene: -
CDR3nt: TGTGCCAGCAGCTATATAACAGATACGCAGTATTTT; CDR3aa: CASSYITDTQYF; v_gene: TRBV7-2; j_gene: TRBJ2-3; d_gene: -
CDR3nt: TGCGCCAGCAGCTTGGGTGGGCGTTCCCCCCGGGAGCAGTACTTC; CDR3aa: CASSLGGRSPREQYF; v_gene: TRBV5-1; j_gene: TRBJ2-7; d_gene: -
CDR3nt: TGTGCCAGCAGTGAAGGGCCAGATAGACTATGGGGCTACACCTTC; CDR3aa: CASSEGPDRLWGYTF; v_gene: TRBV6-1; j_gene: TRBJ1-2; d_gene: -
CDR3nt: TGTGCCACCAGCAGAGATCGGTCAGGACCACAACGACCGGGGAAACTGTTTTTT; CDR3aa: CATSRDRSGPQRPGKLFF; v_gene: TRBV15; j_gene: TRBJ1-4; d_gene: -
CDR3nt: TGCGCCAGCAGCCCACGCGGTAGCGGCACAGATACGCAGTATTTT; CDR3aa: CASSPRGSGTDTQYF; v_gene: TRBV5-1; j_gene: TRBJ2-3; d_gene: -
CDR3nt: TGTGCCATCAACAAAGGTGACGGGATCCAAGAGACCCAGTACTTC; CDR3aa: CAINKGDGIQETQYF; v_gene: TRBV10-3; j_gene: TRBJ2-5; d_gene: -
CDR3nt: TGTGCCAGCAGTGTCGATCAACAATCACCCCTCCACTTT; CDR3aa: CASSVDQQSPLHF; v_gene: TRBV6-4; j_gene: TRBJ1-6; d_gene: -
CDR3nt: TGTGCCAGCAGCTTAGCGGGAGCGGGGACCTACGAGCAGTACTTC; CDR3aa: CASSLAGAGTYEQYF; v_gene: TRBV11-1; j_gene: TRBJ2-7; d_gene: TRBD2
CDR3nt: TGTGCCAGCAGTACCAGGGGTTCCTATGGCTACACCTTC; CDR3aa: CASSTRGSYGYTF; v_gene: TRBV6-5; j_gene: TRBJ1-2; d_gene: -
CDR3nt: TGTGCCAGCAGTGTCAGTTACAACACTGAAGCTTTCTTT; CDR3aa: CASSVSYNTEAFF; v_gene: TRBV2; j_gene: TRBJ1-1; d_gene: -
CDR3nt: TGCACCAGCAGCCAAGACTTCCCCCGACTAGCGGATTACACAGATACGCAGTATTTT; CDR3aa: CTSSQDFPRLADYTDTQYF; v_gene: TRBV1; j_gene: TRBJ2-3; d_gene: -
CDR3nt: TGTGCCAGCAGCTTCTTTAGCGGGAGGAGATCAGATACGCAGTATTTT; CDR3aa: CASSFFSGRRSDTQYF; v_gene: TRBV5-6; j_gene: TRBJ2-3; d_gene: TRBD2
CDR3nt: TGCAGTGCTTTAACAGGGAACACCATATATTTT; CDR3aa: CSALTGNTIYF; v_gene: TRBV20-1; j_gene: TRBJ1-3; d_gene: -
CDR3nt: TGTGCCAGCAGCTTATTAGCGGAAGTCACCGGGGAGCTGTTTTTT; CDR3aa: CASSLLAEVTGELFF; v_gene: TRBV7-9; j_gene: TRBJ2-2; d_gene: -
CDR3nt: TGTGCCAGCAGCCAGGACAGGGTAGGGGGCTACACCTTC; CDR3aa: CASSQDRVGGYTF; v_gene: TRBV11-2; j_gene: TRBJ1-2; d_gene: TRBD1
CDR3nt: TGTGCCTGGTCCCCCTTTGACAGCTCTAACTATGGCTACACCTTC; CDR3aa: CAWSPFDSSNYGYTF; v_gene: TRBV30; j_gene: TRBJ1-2; d_gene: -
CDR3nt: TGTGCCAGCAGCCCCTGGGTGCGGGGGTCCTACAATGAGCAGTTCTTC; CDR3aa: CASSPWVRGSYNEQFF; v_gene: TRBV7-8; j_gene: TRBJ2-1; d_gene: TRBD2
CDR3nt: TGTGCCAGCATTCAGACAGGGGGAAACACCATATATTTT; CDR3aa: CASIQTGGNTIYF; v_gene: TRBV6-5; j_gene: TRBJ1-3; d_gene: TRBD1
CDR3nt: TGTGCCAGCAGTGGCACAGGGTTCGAAAAACTGTTTTTT; CDR3aa: CASSGTGFEKLFF; v_gene: TRBV2; j_gene: TRBJ1-4; d_gene: -
CDR3nt: TGTGCCAGCAGTTTGTACGGGTATAACAATCAGCCCCAGCATTTT; CDR3aa: CASSLYGYNNQPQHF; v_gene: TRBV27; j_gene: TRBJ1-5; d_gene: -
CDR3nt: TGTGCCAGCAGCCCAATAGGTAGGGCTAGCGGGAGGTTCGATGAGCAGTTCTTC; CDR3aa: CASSPIGRASGRFDEQFF; v_gene: TRBV7-9; j_gene: TRBJ2-1; d_gene: TRBD2
CDR3nt: TGTGCCAGCAGCTTTACAGGGGAGAGTGGAGCTTTCTTT; CDR3aa: CASSFTGESGAFF; v_gene: TRBV7-8; j_gene: TRBJ1-1; d_gene: TRBD1